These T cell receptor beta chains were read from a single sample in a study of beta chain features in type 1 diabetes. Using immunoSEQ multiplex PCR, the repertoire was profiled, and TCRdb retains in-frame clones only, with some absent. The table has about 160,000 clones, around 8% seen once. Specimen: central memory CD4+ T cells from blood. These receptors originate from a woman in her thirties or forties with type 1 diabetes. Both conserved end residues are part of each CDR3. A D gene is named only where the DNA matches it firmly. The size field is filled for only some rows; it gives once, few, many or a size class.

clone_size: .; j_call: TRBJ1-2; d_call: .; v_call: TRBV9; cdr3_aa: CASSPVYGYTF; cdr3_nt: TGTGCCAGCAGCCCCGTCTATGGCTACACCTTC
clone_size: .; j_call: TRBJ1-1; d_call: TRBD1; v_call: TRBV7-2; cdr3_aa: CASSSTGYTEAFF; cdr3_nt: TGTGCCAGCAGCTCGACAGGGTACACTGAAGCTTTCTTT
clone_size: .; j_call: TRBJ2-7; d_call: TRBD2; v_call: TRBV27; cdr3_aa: CASSLSRGDSYEQYF; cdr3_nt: TGTGCCAGCAGTTTGTCGCGGGGGGACTCCTACGAGCAGTACTTC
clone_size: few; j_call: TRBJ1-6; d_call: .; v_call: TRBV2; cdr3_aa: CASSSDSGLAPLHF; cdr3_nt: TGTGCCAGCAGTTCCGACAGTGGGCTGGCACCCCTCCACTTT
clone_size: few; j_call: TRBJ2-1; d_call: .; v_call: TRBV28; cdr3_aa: CASQGGGKYNEQFF; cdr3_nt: TGTGCTTCCCAGGGAGGCGGCAAATACAATGAGCAGTTCTTC
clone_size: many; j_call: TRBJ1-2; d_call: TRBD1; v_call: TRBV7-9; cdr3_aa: CASSFPQGDGYTF; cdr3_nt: TGTGCCAGCAGTTTCCCCCAGGGGGATGGCTACACCTTC
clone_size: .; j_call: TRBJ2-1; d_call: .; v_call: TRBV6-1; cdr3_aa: CASKQSSYNEQFF; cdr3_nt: TGTGCCAGCAAACAAAGCTCCTACAATGAGCAGTTCTTC
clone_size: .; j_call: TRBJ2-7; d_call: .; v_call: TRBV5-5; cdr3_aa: CASSFIYEQYF; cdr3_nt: TGTGCCAGCAGCTTTATCTACGAGCAGTACTTC
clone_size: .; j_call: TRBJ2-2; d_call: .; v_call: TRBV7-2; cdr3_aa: CASSFRVLHTGELFF; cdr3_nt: TGTGCCAGCAGCTTTCGAGTGCTGCACACCGGGGAGCTGTTTTTT
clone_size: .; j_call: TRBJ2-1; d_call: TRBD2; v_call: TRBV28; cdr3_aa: CASSSQGLAALFF; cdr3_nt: TGTGCCAGCAGTTCCCAGGGACTAGCAGCACTGTTCTTC
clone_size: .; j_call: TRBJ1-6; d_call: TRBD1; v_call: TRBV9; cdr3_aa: CASSAQGAYGSPLHF; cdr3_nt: TGTGCCAGCAGCGCACAGGGGGCGTACGGTTCACCCCTCCACTTT
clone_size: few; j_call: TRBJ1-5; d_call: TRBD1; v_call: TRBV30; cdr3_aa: CAWSAGTASNQPQHF; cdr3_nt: TGTGCCTGGAGTGCCGGGACAGCGAGCAATCAGCCCCAGCATTTT
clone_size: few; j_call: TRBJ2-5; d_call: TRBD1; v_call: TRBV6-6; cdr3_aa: CASSYAGTGGRETQYF; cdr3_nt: TGTGCCAGCAGTTACGCAGGGACAGGGGGCCGCGAGACCCAGTACTTC
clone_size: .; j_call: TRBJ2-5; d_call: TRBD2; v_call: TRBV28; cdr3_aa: CASSGTSGASFQETQYF; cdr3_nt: TGTGCCAGCAGCGGGACTAGCGGGGCCTCTTTCCAAGAGACCCAGTACTTC
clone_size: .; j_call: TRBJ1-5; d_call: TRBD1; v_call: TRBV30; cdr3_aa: CAYGQGAHQPQHF; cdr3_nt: TGTGCCTACGGACAGGGGGCTCATCAGCCCCAGCATTTT
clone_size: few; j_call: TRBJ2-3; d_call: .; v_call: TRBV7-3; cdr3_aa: CASSSQGGRGDTQYF; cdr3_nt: TGTGCCAGCAGCTCACAGGGCGGGAGAGGGGATACGCAGTATTTT
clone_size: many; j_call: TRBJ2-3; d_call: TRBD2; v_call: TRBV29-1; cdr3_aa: CSVSWGGVNTQYF; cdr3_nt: TGCAGCGTGTCCTGGGGGGGTGTAAATACGCAGTATTTT
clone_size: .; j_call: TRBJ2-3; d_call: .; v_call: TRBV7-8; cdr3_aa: CASSSYRVHTDTQYF; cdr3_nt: TGTGCCAGCAGCTCCTACCGGGTCCACACAGATACGCAGTATTTT
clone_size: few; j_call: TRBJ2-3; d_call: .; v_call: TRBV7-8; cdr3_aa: CASSLGLETDTQYF; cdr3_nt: TGTGCCAGCAGCTTAGGACTAGAAACAGATACGCAGTATTTT
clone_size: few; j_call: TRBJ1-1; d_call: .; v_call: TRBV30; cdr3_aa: CAWSLLSAEAFF; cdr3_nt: TGTGCCTGGAGTCTCCTCTCTGCTGAAGCTTTCTTT
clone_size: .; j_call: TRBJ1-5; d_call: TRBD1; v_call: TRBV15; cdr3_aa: CATRGQPAQPQHF; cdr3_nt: TGTGCCACCAGGGGACAGCCGGCTCAGCCCCAGCATTTT
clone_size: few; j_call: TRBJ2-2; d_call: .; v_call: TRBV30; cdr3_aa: CAWSIGLINTGELFF; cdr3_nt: TGTGCCTGGAGTATAGGACTTATCAACACCGGGGAGCTGTTTTTT
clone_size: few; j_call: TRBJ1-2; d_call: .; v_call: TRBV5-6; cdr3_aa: CASSLRSSGYTF; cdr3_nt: TGTGCCAGCAGCTTGCGGTCGTCTGGCTACACCTTC
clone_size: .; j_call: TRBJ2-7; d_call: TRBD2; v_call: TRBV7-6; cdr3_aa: CASSLAAGSEQYF; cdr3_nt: TGTGCCAGCAGCTTAGCAGCGGGATCCGAGCAGTACTTC
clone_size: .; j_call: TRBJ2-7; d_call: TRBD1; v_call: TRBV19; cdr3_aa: CASSPRDSGSYEQYF; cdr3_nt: TGTGCCAGTAGTCCCCGGGACAGTGGTTCCTACGAGCAGTACTTC
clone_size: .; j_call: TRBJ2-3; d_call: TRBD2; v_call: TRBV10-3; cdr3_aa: CAISTSGSTDTQYF; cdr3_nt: TGTGCCATCTCGACTAGCGGGAGCACAGATACGCAGTATTTT
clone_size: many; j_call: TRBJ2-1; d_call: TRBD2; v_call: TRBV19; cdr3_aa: CASSIEWGGREQFF; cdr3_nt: TGTGCCAGTAGTATAGAGTGGGGGGGACGTGAGCAGTTCTTC
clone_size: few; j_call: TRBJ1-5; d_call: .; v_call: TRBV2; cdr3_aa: CASNFNSGNQPQHF; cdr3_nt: TGTGCCAGCAACTTTAACTCGGGCAATCAGCCCCAGCATTTT
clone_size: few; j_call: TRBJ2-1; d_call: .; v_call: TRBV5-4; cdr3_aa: CASSASLNTYNEQFF; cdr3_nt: TGTGCCAGCAGCGCCTCCTTGAACACCTACAATGAGCAGTTCTTC
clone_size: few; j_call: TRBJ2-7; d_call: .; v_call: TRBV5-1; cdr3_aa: CASSLGAGETYEQYF; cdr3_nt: TGCGCCAGCAGCTTGGGGGCCGGGGAAACCTACGAGCAGTACTTC
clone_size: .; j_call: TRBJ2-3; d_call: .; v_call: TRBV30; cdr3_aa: CAWGPGTYEANTQYF; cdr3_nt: TGTGCCTGGGGGCCTGGGACTTACGAAGCTAATACGCAGTATTTT
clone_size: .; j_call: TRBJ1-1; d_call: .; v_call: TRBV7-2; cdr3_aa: CASSLSRLNTEAFF; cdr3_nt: TGTGCCAGCAGCTTAAGCAGGCTGAACACTGAAGCTTTCTTT
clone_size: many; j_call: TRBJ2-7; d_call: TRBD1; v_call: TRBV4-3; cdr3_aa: CASSQDRRKGQGVYEQYF; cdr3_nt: TGCGCCAGCAGCCAAGATAGGCGAAAGGGACAGGGGGTCTACGAGCAGTACTTC
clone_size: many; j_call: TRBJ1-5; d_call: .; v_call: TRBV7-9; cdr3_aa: CASSLSTSNQPQHF; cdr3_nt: TGTGCCAGCAGCTTAAGCACTAGCAATCAGCCCCAGCATTTT
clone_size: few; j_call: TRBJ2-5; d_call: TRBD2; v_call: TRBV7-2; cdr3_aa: CASRRTSGSGETQYF; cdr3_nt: TGTGCCAGCAGGCGTACTAGCGGGAGTGGGGAGACCCAGTACTTC
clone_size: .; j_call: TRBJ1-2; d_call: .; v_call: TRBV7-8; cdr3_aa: CASSKVGRGDGGYTF; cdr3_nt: TGTGCCAGCAGCAAAGTCGGCAGGGGTGATGGTGGCTACACCTTC
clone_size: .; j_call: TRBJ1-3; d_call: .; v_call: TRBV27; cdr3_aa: CASSRQSSGNTIYF; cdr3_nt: TGTGCCAGCAGTCGACAGAGCTCTGGAAACACCATATATTTT
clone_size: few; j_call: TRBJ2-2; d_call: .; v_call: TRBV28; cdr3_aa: CAIMGGGVGTGELFF; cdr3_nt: TGTGCCATCATGGGGGGAGGAGTGGGGACCGGGGAGCTGTTTTTT
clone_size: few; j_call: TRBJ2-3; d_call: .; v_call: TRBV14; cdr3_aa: CASSIRGSDTQYF; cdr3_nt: TGTGCCAGCAGCATTAGAGGTTCAGATACGCAGTATTTT
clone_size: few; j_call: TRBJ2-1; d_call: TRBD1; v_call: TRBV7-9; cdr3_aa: CASRGQGSDEQFF; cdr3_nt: TGTGCCAGCCGTGGACAGGGGAGCGATGAGCAGTTCTTC
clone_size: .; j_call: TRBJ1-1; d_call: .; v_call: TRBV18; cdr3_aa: CASSPDGGLAEAFF; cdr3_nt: TGTGCCAGCTCACCGGACGGGGGTCTCGCAGAAGCTTTCTTT
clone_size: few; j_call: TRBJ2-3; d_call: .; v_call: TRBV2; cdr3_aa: CASRPDRRDTQYF; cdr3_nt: TGTGCCAGCAGACCTGACAGGAGAGATACGCAGTATTTT
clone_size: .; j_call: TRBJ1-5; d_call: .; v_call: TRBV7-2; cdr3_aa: CASSLLMAGAGNQPQHF; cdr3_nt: TGTGCCAGCAGTCTATTGATGGCGGGCGCGGGCAATCAGCCCCAGCATTTT
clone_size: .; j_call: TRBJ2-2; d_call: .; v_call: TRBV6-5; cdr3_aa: CASSPDTWNTGELFF; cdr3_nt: TGTGCCAGCAGCCCGGACACTTGGAACACCGGGGAGCTGTTTTTT
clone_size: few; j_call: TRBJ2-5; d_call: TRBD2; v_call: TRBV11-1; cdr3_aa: CASSSSGRVQETQYF; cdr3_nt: TGTGCCAGCAGCTCTAGCGGGAGGGTACAAGAGACCCAGTACTTC
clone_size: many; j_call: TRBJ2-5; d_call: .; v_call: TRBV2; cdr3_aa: CASNVREETQYF; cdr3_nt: TGTGCCAGCAACGTGAGGGAAGAGACCCAGTACTTC
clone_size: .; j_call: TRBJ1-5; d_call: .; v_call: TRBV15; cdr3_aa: CATSQGGNNQPQHF; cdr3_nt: TGTGCCACCAGTCAGGGAGGAAATAATCAGCCCCAGCATTTT
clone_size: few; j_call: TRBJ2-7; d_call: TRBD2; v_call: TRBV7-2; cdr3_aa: CASGRSGRAHEQYF; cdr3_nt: TGTGCCAGCGGACGTAGCGGGAGGGCCCACGAGCAGTACTTC
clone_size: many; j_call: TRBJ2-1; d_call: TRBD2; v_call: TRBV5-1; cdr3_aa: CASSVFPGTSEYNEQFF; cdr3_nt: TGCGCCAGCAGCGTTTTCCCCGGGACTAGCGAATACAATGAGCAGTTCTTC
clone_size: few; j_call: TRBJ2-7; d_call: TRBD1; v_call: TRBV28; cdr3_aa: CASTADRFSYEQYF; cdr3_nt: TGTGCCAGCACCGCGGACAGGTTCTCCTACGAGCAGTACTTC
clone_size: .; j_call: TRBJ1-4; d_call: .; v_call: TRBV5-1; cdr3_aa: CASSSRAGEEKLFF; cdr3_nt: TGCGCCAGCAGCTCCCGGGCAGGGGAGGAAAAACTGTTTTTT
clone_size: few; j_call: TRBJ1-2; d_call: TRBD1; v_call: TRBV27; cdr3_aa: CASGQGRGYTF; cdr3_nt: TGTGCCAGTGGACAGGGGAGAGGCTACACCTTC
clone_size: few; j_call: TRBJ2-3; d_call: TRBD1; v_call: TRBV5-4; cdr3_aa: CASSEGRDSNTDTQYF; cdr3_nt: TGTGCCAGCAGCGAAGGCCGGGACAGCAACACAGATACGCAGTATTTT
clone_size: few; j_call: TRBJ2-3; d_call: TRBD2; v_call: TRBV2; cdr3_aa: CARRLAGGGDTQYF; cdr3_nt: TGTGCCAGACGTCTAGCGGGAGGGGGCGATACGCAGTATTTT
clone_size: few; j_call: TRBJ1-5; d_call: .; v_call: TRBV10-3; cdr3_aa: CAISESRGGVQHF; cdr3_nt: TGTGCCATCAGTGAGTCGCGAGGAGGGGTCCAGCATTTT